This TCR beta chain was profiled in a study of OX40 agonist ivuxolimab in advanced cancers. Germline lookup yields CDR1 SGHVS and CDR2 FQNEAQ. This CDR3 spans 12 amino acids. V lost 1 base, J lost 11 bases, and 11 bases lay in between. Repertoires were generated with immunoSEQ multiplex PCR, while TCRdb's copy carries only in-frame clones and drops some. The sample has 70,000 or so clones, about 88% seen once. Sequenced here: CD4+ or CD8+ T cells sorted from blood, sampled in a trial of the OX40 agonist ivuxolimab. The receptor comes from an adult with an advanced solid tumor such as melanoma, head and neck, liver or kidney cancer. The chain joins TRBV7-8 to TRBJ1-1; the D is unclear. The CDR3 loop reads CASSLGQSGAFF. CDR3 nucleotide sequence: TGTGCCAGCAGCTTAGGGCAGAGTGGGGCTTTCTTT.